This entry lists 27 T cell receptor beta chains sequenced from one sample in a study of STAT5B mutations in CD4+ large granular lymphocyte leukemia. Libraries were prepared by immunoSEQ multiplex PCR; TCRdb keeps only in-frame clonotypes and omits some of them. The sample includes around 34,000 clones, around four fifths of them seen just once. The sample taken for sequencing was CD4+ T cells from blood buffy coats. The receptor source for this set is a human donor in good health.

The V call is TRBV6-5, the J call TRBJ1-6, with D perhaps TRBD1 (5 bases). V lost 10 bases and J 9 bases, leaving 16 bases between the germline ends. The CDR3 consists of 13 residues. CDR1 and CDR2 from the germline V gene are MNHEY and SVGAGI. The CDR3 sequence is CATKTGGISPLHF. The CDR3 DNA reads as TGTGCCACCAAGACCGGGGGGATTTCACCCCTCCACTTT.

The chain combines TRBV18 with TRBJ2-7; 14 nucleotides align to TRBD2. V shed 3 bases and J 4 bases; nucleotides not matched to a gene: 2. Germline V CDR1 and CDR2: KGHSH, LQKENI. The CDR3 is 15 amino acids. This CDR3 is CASSPGTSGRYEQYF. CDR3 DNA: TGTGCCAGCTCACCCGGGACTAGCGGGAGATACGAGCAGTACTTC.

The chain joins TRBV11-2 to TRBJ1-5, with D tentatively TRBD1 (5 bases). V lost 0 bases and J 6 bases, leaving 9 bases between the germline ends. The germline CDR1 and CDR2 sequences are SGHAT and FQNNGV. The CDR3 extends over 14 amino acids. CDR3 bases: TGTGCCAGCAGCTTAGATCGGGGGAGTCAGCCCCAGCATTTT. This encodes CASSLDRGSQPQHF.

The genes are TRBV6-5 and TRBJ2-1, with 14 positions matching TRBD2. Germline loops: CDR1 MNHEY, CDR2 SVGAGI. V shed 6 bases, J shed 8 bases, and the junction held 6 bases outside the gene matches. This CDR3 is 15 amino acids long. CDR3 DNA: TGTGCCAGCAGCCGACTAGCGGGAGGGCCCCATGAGCAGTTCTTC. As protein: CASSRLAGGPHEQFF.

The V gene is TRBV4-3, the J gene TRBJ2-3, with D possibly being TRBD2 (6 bases). CDR1 is LGHNA, CDR2 YSLEER, per germline. The V end was cut by 0 bases, the J end by 10 bases, with 17 bases between. CDR3 length: 15 amino acids. CDR3 amino acids: CASSQDRSEGVAQYF. The DNA of the CDR3 is TGCGCCAGCAGCCAAGATCGGTCGGAGGGTGTAGCGCAGTATTTT.

This clone was picked up one time. The chain joins TRBV5-1 to TRBJ2-5; the match to TRBD1 covers 9 bases. CDR1 and CDR2 from the germline V gene are SGHRS and YFSETQ. The CDR3 length is 14 residues. V shed 4 bases and J 4 bases; nucleotides not matched to a gene: 5. CDR3 amino acids: CASSPGDRAETQYF. DNA for the CDR3: TGCGCCAGCAGCCCGGGGGACAGGGCAGAGACCCAGTACTTC.

This clone has only a few counts. This chain uses TRBV19 with TRBJ1-5; D ambiguous. Per germline, CDR1 LNHDA and CDR2 SQIVND (reference sequence). Between the trimmed V and J ends, which lost 6 bases and 0 bases, there was a span of 9 bases. The CDR3 runs 14 residues. The DNA of the CDR3 is TGTGCCAGTAGATGGGTGGGTAGCAATCAGCCCCAGCATTTT. This translates into CASRWVGSNQPQHF.

The V call is TRBV6-5, the J call TRBJ2-5; D is possibly TRBD1 (6 bases). V was cut by 4 bases and J by 6 bases, with 18 bases left in between. The germline CDR1 and CDR2 sequences are MNHEY and SVGAGI. The CDR3 extends over 15 amino acids. In DNA form, the CDR3 reads TGTGCCAGCAGTTTAACAGGGTACCTACAACAGACCCAGTACTTC. Translating gives CASSLTGYLQQTQYF.

In the case of this clone: One end of the junction does not line up with germline, which may come from a read error. This chain joins TRBV10-2 and TRBJ2-1; D is uncertain. Per the germline V gene, CDR1 is WSHSY and CDR2 is SAAADI. There are 11 residues in the CDR3. CDR3: CATSPYNEQFF. The DNA for the CDR3 is TGCGCCACCAGTCCCTACAATGAGCAGTTCTTC.

V is TRBV6-1 and J is TRBJ1-2; D not resolved. Germline CDR1 is MNHNS and CDR2 is SASEGT. Trimming left V 8 bases short and J 0 bases short, with 16 bases between. There are 15 residues in the CDR3. CDR3 nucleotide sequence: TGTGCCAGCGGGGATGAGGCCCTAACTAACTATGGCTACACCTTC. Amino acid sequence: CASGDEALTNYGYTF.

V and J are TRBV19 and TRBJ2-7, with 13 positions matching TRBD2. V was pared by 5 bases and J by 5 bases, with 12 bases of the junction left unmatched. This CDR3 has 17 amino acids. Germline CDR1 LNHDA, CDR2 SQIVND (reference sequence). The CDR3 bases are TGTGCCAGTAGTCCCCGGACTAGCGGGAGTGGTCTAGACGAGCAGTACTTC. Its translation is CASSPRTSGSGLDEQYF.

The V call is TRBV19, the J call TRBJ2-6; the D gene is possibly TRBD2 (5 bases). The CDR3 consists of 16 residues. The germline V and J ends were trimmed by 7 bases and 0 bases, with 13 bases remaining between them. CDR1 is LNHDA, CDR2 SQIVND, per germline (reference sequence). The CDR3, as DNA: TGTGCCAGTAACCCCTCGGCGGGCTCTGGGGCCAACGTCCTGACTTTC. This codes for CASNPSAGSGANVLTF.

The V and J genes are TRBV4-2 and TRBJ2-7, with TRBD1 as a possible D gene (6 bases). The germline CDR1 and CDR2 sequences are LGHNA and YNFKEQ. The CDR3 is made up of 16 amino acids. V was trimmed by 3 bases and J by 0 bases, leaving 15 bases between them. The CDR3 loop is CASSHLWAGASYEQYF. The CDR3 DNA is TGTGCCAGCAGCCACCTATGGGCAGGGGCCTCCTACGAGCAGTACTTC.

The gene calls are TRBV7-9 and TRBJ2-7, with a weak D call TRBD2 (6 bases). The germline V gene encodes CDR1 SEHNR and CDR2 FQNEAQ (reference sequence). The V end was cut by 0 bases, the J end by 4 bases, with 13 bases between. The CDR3 extends over 15 amino acids. The CDR3 bases are TGTGCCAGCAGCTTAGCGGAGGGAGTGTATTACGAGCAGTACTTC. Translated: CASSLAEGVYYEQYF.

The J gene is TRBJ2-1, the V gene TRBV2; D is unresolved. Germline CDR1 is SNHLY and CDR2 is FYNNEI. The CDR3 has 11 amino acids. V was shortened by 4 bases and J by 9 bases, with 7 bases between the two germline ends. This CDR3 reads CASSVVSEQFF. The CDR3 DNA reads TGTGCCAGCAGTGTCGTGAGTGAGCAGTTCTTC.

This chain links TRBV27 with TRBJ2-1; 9 nucleotides match TRBD2. Germline-derived CDR1 and CDR2 are MNHEY and SMNVEV (reference sequence). The length of the CDR3 is 15 residues. Unmatched junction bases numbered 9, after V lost 7 bases and J lost 5 bases. CDR3 in DNA: TGTGCCAGCATCCCCCCGAGCGGGAGGAACAATGAGCAGTTCTTC. It yields the protein CASIPPSGRNNEQFF.

The chain uses TRBV9 and TRBJ2-2, with D possibly TRBD2 on 5 matching bases. The CDR3 has 15 amino acids. CDR1 SGDLS and CDR2 YYNGEE come from the germline V gene. The V end was cut by 0 bases, the J end by 3 bases, with 9 bases between. The CDR3 DNA reads as TGTGCCAGCAGCGTAGGGGGTAGCGACACCGGGGAGCTGTTTTTT. Amino acid sequence: CASSVGGSDTGELFF.

The gene calls are TRBV9 and TRBJ2-7, with TRBD1 matching 9 bases. CDR3 length equals 17 residues. In germline, CDR1 is SGDLS, CDR2 YYNGEE. After removal of 0 bases from V and 6 bases from J, the junction contained 13 bases not matched to a gene. The CDR3 loop reads CASSVAPDRGRVGEQYF. The CDR3, as DNA: TGTGCCAGCAGCGTAGCCCCCGACAGGGGGAGAGTAGGCGAGCAGTACTTC.

V and J are TRBV7-2 and TRBJ1-4; 9 bases line up with TRBD1. Trimming removed 5 bases from V and 4 bases from J; junction bases left unmatched: 5. This CDR3 has 15 residues. Looked up from germline, CDR1 is SGHTA and CDR2 is FQGNSA. Here the CDR3 DNA reads TGTGCCAGCAGCAGAACAGGGGGCTTTAATGAAAAACTGTTTTTT. Translated, it gives CASSRTGGFNEKLFF.

This chain connects TRBV5-6 to TRBJ2-5, with TRBD1 matching 9 bases. With the DNA end fitting TRBJ2-7 better, the J assignment may be wrong. Germline V gene sequence: CDR1 SGHDT, CDR2 YYEEEE. This CDR3 region has 16 residues. The CDR3 DNA reads as TGTGCCAGCAGCCGATCGGGACAGGGAAGCTCCTACGAGCAGTACTTC. Protein product: CASSRSGQGSSYEQYF.

The J gene is TRBJ2-1, the V gene TRBV28; D is undetermined. Trimming removed 7 bases at V and 2 bases at J, with 15 bases between. CDR3 size: 15 residues. Germline V gene data show CDR1 as MDHEN and CDR2 as SYDVKM. CDR3 protein: CASNNLGLPYNEQFF. The CDR3 bases are TGTGCCAGCAACAACCTAGGGCTACCCTACAATGAGCAGTTCTTC.

Concerning this clone itself: Other DNA sequences in the sample encode the same CDR3. The CDR3 loop is CASSFQETQYF. The DNA for the CDR3 is TGCGCCAGCAGCTTTCAAGAGACCCAGTACTTC. J is TRBJ2-5 and V is TRBV5-1; D not certain. The CDR3 runs to 11 residues. CDR1 and CDR2 from the germline V gene are SGHRS and YFSETQ. V was pared by 2 bases and J by 2 bases, with 1 base between.

This rearrangement joins TRBV27 to TRBJ2-1; D unresolved. Germline-derived CDR1 and CDR2 are MNHEY and SMNVEV (reference sequence). The CDR3 extends over 14 amino acids. The germline V and J ends were trimmed by 3 bases and 6 bases, with 12 bases remaining between them. In nucleotides, the CDR3 is TGTGCCAGCAGTTTCGTTGGCTATTCCAATGAGCAGTTCTTC. Protein: CASSFVGYSNEQFF.

The rearrangement joins TRBV4-1 to TRBJ1-2; D might be TRBD1 (5 bases). CDR3 length: 13 amino acids. Germline V gene lookup returns CDR1 MGHRA and CDR2 YSYEKL. V lost 5 bases to trimming and J lost 4 bases, with 11 bases between them. This CDR3 reads CASSTRDGYGYTF. CDR3 nucleotides: TGCGCCAGCAGCACCCGGGACGGCTATGGCTACACCTTC.

V and J are TRBV10-1 and TRBJ2-3; 9 bases fit TRBD2. The germline V gene encodes CDR1 WNHNN and CDR2 SYGVQD (reference sequence). V shed 2 bases and J 7 bases; nucleotides not matched to a gene: 10. CDR3 size: 16 residues. CDR3 loop: CASSEGASGVENTQYF. The CDR3 nucleotides are TGCGCCAGCAGTGAGGGGGCTAGCGGGGTGGAAAATACGCAGTATTTT.

The V and J genes are TRBV10-3 and TRBJ2-1; 10 positions match TRBD2. The CDR3 runs 14 residues. The V gene end was trimmed by 11 bases and the J gene end by 7 bases; junction bases not matched to a gene: 11. CDR1 and CDR2 from the germline V gene are ENHRY and SYGVKD. The CDR3: CAVRGTSEGNEQFF. The CDR3 region has the DNA TGTGCCGTCCGTGGGACTAGCGAGGGTAATGAGCAGTTCTTC.

The chain uses TRBV5-1 and TRBJ2-7; D is possibly TRBD1 (6 bases). In germline, CDR1 is SGHRS, CDR2 YFSETQ. This CDR3 contains 14 residues. The V and J ends lost 0 bases and 3 bases respectively, with 10 bases between them. The DNA for the CDR3 is TGCGCCAGCAGCTTGGGACAGGTCGGCTACGAGCAGTACTTC. Translation gives CASSLGQVGYEQYF.